This entry lists 4 T cell receptor beta chains sequenced from one sample in a study of CD8+ T cells in alopecia areata. Isolated RNA was reverse transcribed into cDNA used as the sequencing template. Only in-frame clones appear in the TCRdb table, and some are missing; sequencing was by immunoSEQ multiplex PCR. This sample has 200,000 to 250,000 clones, with around three fifths found just once. Regarding treatment: oral pan-JAK inhibitor, 5-10 mg twice daily. This specimen was CD4+ T cells sorted from blood, taken at week 4, from a patient treated with tofacitinib. These receptors were obtained from a human donor with alopecia areata.

V and J are TRBV29-1 and TRBJ2-7; TRBD2 is a possible D gene (5 bases). Looked up from germline, CDR1 is SQVTM and CDR2 is ANQGSEA. The CDR3 contains 14 residues. V lost 2 bases, J lost 3 bases, and 14 bases lay in between. In DNA form, the CDR3 reads TGCAGCGTTGAACTGGGGAGCCGGGTCTACGAGCAGTACTTC. Translated, it gives CSVELGSRVYEQYF.

The rearrangement uses TRBV6-1 and TRBJ2-6; no definite D call. The CDR3 loop spans 13 amino acids. Germline CDR1 is MNHNS and CDR2 is SASEGT. Trimming cost V 8 bases and J 0 bases, with 5 bases left between them. The CDR3 sequence is CASLNSGANVLTF. In nucleotides, the CDR3 is TGTGCCAGCCTCAACTCTGGGGCCAACGTCCTGACTTTC.

As regards this clone: No conserved phenylalanine or tryptophan ends this CDR3, so it is likely a read error. CDR3 residues: CASSRDHEQYS. The CDR3 nucleotides read TGTGCCAGCAGTAGGGACCACGAGCAGTACTCC. The chain employs TRBV2 and TRBJ2-7, with D perhaps TRBD1 or TRBD2 (5 bases each). The CDR3 totals 11 residues. V shed 5 bases and J shed 5 bases, with 7 bases lying between them. The germline V gene encodes CDR1 SNHLY and CDR2 FYNNEI.

The rearrangement uses TRBV29-1 and TRBJ1-1, with TRBD1 identical over 8 bases. The CDR3 length is 13 residues. The V segment lost 1 base and the J segment 7 bases; nucleotides outside the gene matches: 5. Germline loops: CDR1 SQVTM, CDR2 ANQGSEA. CDR3 DNA sequence: TGCAGCGTTGAAGCAGGGGGCTTGGGTGAAGCTTTCTTT. This sequence encodes CSVEAGGLGEAFF.